This T cell receptor beta chain appears in the sequencing data of a study of a mutant IDH1 vaccine in newly diagnosed glioma. On the study more broadly: The initiation of vaccination occurred 4-6 weeks after radiotherapy alone, or with temozolomide cycles. Most patients had received both radiotherapy and temozolomide, the prior options being radiotherapy, temozolomide, or both.

Concerning this clone itself: Its antigen is undetermined.

Overall study findings and caveats: Vaccine-induced responses were seen in under 95% of patients, spanning several MHC alleles.

V was clipped by 6 bases and J by 2 bases, with 13 bases between them. This CDR3 is built from 15 residues. Germline V CDR1 and CDR2: MDHEN, SYDVKM. Sample time point: week 35, safety follow-up. Alongside topical imiquimod, each dose of vaccine comprised 300 ug of mutant IDH1 20-mer peptide. The repertoire was sequenced with immunoSEQ multiplex PCR; TCRdb's copy has only in-frame clones and lacks some. The sample gives tens of thousands of clones, about 82% of which show up once; 3% to 3.5% is in the top ten. The chain uses TRBV28 and TRBJ2-2; D is uncertain. Material: PBMCs, obtained from a glioma patient whose treatment included an IDH1 peptide vaccine. The receptor's source is a man aged 35-49 years with glioma. Some clones in this sample may be carry-over from other donors' samples. DNA of the CDR3: TGTGCCAGCAGACTCGGACCAGGAAACACCGGGGAGCTGTTTTTT. It codes for CASRLGPGNTGELFF.